These 21 T cell receptor beta chains came from one sample sequenced in a study of blood T cell repertoires in COVID-19. TCRdb's copy holds only in-frame clones and misses some; the assay was immunoSEQ multiplex PCR. In the table there are tens of thousands of clones, 85% to 95% of which are singletons. The sequenced sample consisted of peripheral blood. Every receptor here comes from a male donor with active COVID-19.

The chain recombines TRBV7-9 with TRBJ2-1, with D tentatively TRBD2 (6 bases). Germline loops: CDR1 SEHNR, CDR2 FQNEAQ (reference sequence). Trimming took 3 bases from V and 10 from J, leaving 13 bases between them. There are 13 residues in the CDR3. The CDR3 coding sequence is TGTGCCAGCAGCTTCGGCGGGGAAATCGAGCAGTTCTTC. Its protein product is CASSFGGEIEQFF.

The chain joins TRBV5-5 to TRBJ1-2, with D unclear. Trimming took 3 bases from V and 10 from J, leaving 16 bases between them. The length of the CDR3 is 13 residues. Germline CDR1 reads SGHKS; CDR2 reads YYEKEE (reference sequence). The CDR3 region has the DNA TGTGCCAGCAGCTCCGGGAACAGAGCCTACTACACCTTC. Its translation: CASSSGNRAYYTF.

This sequence joins TRBV10-2 and TRBJ1-5; no definite D call. V was pared by 6 bases and J by 4 bases, with 7 bases between. This CDR3 contains 12 residues. Germline V gene lookup returns CDR1 WSHSY and CDR2 SAAADI. CDR3 residues: CASSPLNQPQHF. As DNA, the CDR3 is TGCGCCAGCAGCCCTTTAAATCAGCCCCAGCATTTT.

The rearrangement links TRBV10-1 to TRBJ1-1; 11 bases line up with TRBD1. CDR3 length: 16 amino acids. Germline V gene data show CDR1 as WNHNN and CDR2 as SYGVQD (reference sequence). The trim removed 4 bases at V and 1 base at J, leaving 5 bases unmatched. The CDR3 sequence: CASSVDRGRRNTEAFF. The CDR3 region has the DNA TGCGCCAGCAGTGTGGACAGGGGGCGCCGGAACACTGAAGCTTTCTTT.

The chain has TRBV24-1 and TRBJ1-2, with a possible D match to TRBD1 (6 bases). Germline CDR1 KGHDR, CDR2 SFDVKD. V was trimmed by 1 base and J by 4 bases, leaving 15 bases between them. This CDR3 comprises 16 residues. CDR3 sequence reads: CATSDFGEGGGYGYTF. CDR3 nucleotide sequence: TGTGCCACCAGTGATTTTGGGGAGGGGGGTGGCTATGGCTACACCTTC.

CDR3 in amino acids: CASSSSLAGVAGELFF. The CDR3 DNA is TGCGCCAGCAGCTCCAGTCTAGCGGGGGTAGCCGGGGAGCTGTTTTTT. The chain carries TRBV5-1 and TRBJ2-2; TRBD2 matches at 10 bases. Germline V gene data show CDR1 as SGHRS and CDR2 as YFSETQ. This CDR3 is 16 amino acids long. Trimming cost V 3 bases and J 6 bases; bases outside gene matches: 8.

The chain employs TRBV5-6 and TRBJ2-1, with 7 nucleotides matching TRBD2. V was clipped by 0 bases and J by 3 bases; unmatched bases: 6. Per germline, CDR1 SGHDT and CDR2 YYEEEE. The CDR3 consists of 16 residues. CDR3 protein: CASSLDRTSFYNEQFF. The CDR3 region has the DNA TGTGCCAGCAGCTTGGACAGGACTAGTTTCTACAATGAGCAGTTCTTC.

V is TRBV10-1 and J is TRBJ2-7; 9 bases fit TRBD1. CDR3 length equals 13 residues. J was trimmed by 5 bases and V by 6 bases; bases with no gene match: 5. Germline V gives CDR1 WNHNN, CDR2 SYGVQD (reference sequence). CDR3: CASSRDRDHEQYF. The CDR3 DNA follows: TGCGCCAGCAGCCGGGACAGGGACCACGAGCAGTACTTC.

The rearrangement joins TRBV7-2 to TRBJ1-2; D is undetermined. The CDR3 runs to 13 residues. V was clipped by 5 bases and J by 0 bases, with 7 bases between them. The germline V gene has CDR1 SGHTA and CDR2 FQGNSA. The CDR3 reads CASSPGSNYGYTF. DNA for the CDR3: TGTGCCAGCAGCCCCGGGTCTAACTATGGCTACACCTTC.

This chain connects TRBV11-3 to TRBJ1-1, with D unresolved. Deletions cut 4 bases from V and 1 base from J, with 7 bases between. The CDR3 runs 13 residues. CDR1 SGHNT and CDR2 YENEEA come from the germline V gene. The CDR3 sequence is CASSSQENTEAFF. In nucleotides, the CDR3 is TGTGCCAGCAGCTCTCAGGAGAACACTGAAGCTTTCTTT.

This rearrangement joins TRBV6-5 to TRBJ2-1, with 9 bases matching TRBD1. Trimming at V came to 7 bases and at J to 8 bases, leaving 6 bases not matched to a gene. Germline V gene lookup returns CDR1 MNHEY and CDR2 SVGAGI. This CDR3 is built from 13 residues. The CDR3 spells CASTQGQGYEQFF. CDR3 sequence (DNA): TGTGCCAGCACCCAGGGACAGGGATATGAGCAGTTCTTC.

The chain joins TRBV4-3 to TRBJ1-6, with TRBD1 matching 10 bases. V was pared by 1 base and J by 8 bases, with 5 bases of the junction left unmatched. This CDR3 comprises 16 residues. Germline V CDR1 and CDR2: LGHNA, YSLEER. Here the CDR3 DNA reads TGCGCCAGCAGCCAAGGGGACAGGGGCCTCTATTCACCCCTCCACTTT. Translated, it gives CASSQGDRGLYSPLHF.

The rearrangement links TRBV11-3 to TRBJ1-6, with D uncertain. Trimming took 1 base from V and 0 from J, leaving 13 bases between them. Germline CDR1 reads SGHNT; CDR2 reads YENEEA. The CDR3 totals 18 residues. For the CDR3, the DNA is TGTGCCAGCAGCTTAGGCAGCGATAGTCGCTCCTATAATTCACCCCTCCACTTT. Translation: CASSLGSDSRSYNSPLHF.

The chain joins TRBV19 to TRBJ1-1; the D gene is possibly TRBD1 (5 bases). In germline, CDR1 is LNHDA, CDR2 SQIVND (reference sequence). V shed 4 bases and J shed 3 bases, with 15 bases lying between them. This CDR3 region has 15 residues. The CDR3 region is CASSNSHGGYTEAFF. DNA for the CDR3: TGTGCCAGTAGTAATTCCCACGGGGGATACACTGAAGCTTTCTTT.

The CDR3 spells CASSRQGFQPQHF. In nucleotides, the CDR3 is TGTGCCAGTAGTCGACAGGGATTTCAGCCCCAGCATTTT. This chain uses TRBV19 with TRBJ1-5; the match to TRBD1 covers 7 bases. Germline CDR1 is LNHDA and CDR2 is SQIVND (reference sequence). Trimming at V came to 5 bases and at J to 6 bases, leaving 4 bases not matched to a gene. This CDR3 comprises 13 residues.

This clone was counted only a few times. The chain couples TRBV6-1 to TRBJ1-6, with 8 bases fitting TRBD1. The CDR3 covers 12 residues. Unmatched junction bases numbered 7, after V lost 8 bases and J lost 13 bases. Germline CDR1 and CDR2: MNHNS and SASEGT. Here the CDR3 reads CASGTGLNPLHF. The CDR3 DNA is TGTGCCAGCGGGACAGGACTAAATCCCCTCCACTTT.

The chain's CDR3 is CASSLAGTNYGYTF. The CDR3 region has the DNA TGTGCCAGCAGCTTAGCTGGCACTAACTATGGCTACACCTTC. V and J are TRBV7-9 and TRBJ1-2; no firm D call. Trimming pared 0 bases from V and 0 bases from J, leaving 5 bases between. CDR3 size: 14 residues. In germline, CDR1 is SEHNR, CDR2 FQNEAQ (reference sequence).

The genes are TRBV27 and TRBJ1-6, with D uncertain. Germline V gives CDR1 MNHEY, CDR2 SMNVEV (reference sequence). There are 15 residues in the CDR3. Trimming took 0 bases from V and 0 from J, leaving 3 bases between them. CDR3 sequence (DNA): TGTGCCAGCAGTTTATCCCTCTCCTATAATTCACCCCTCCACTTT. Protein product: CASSLSLSYNSPLHF.

The genes are TRBV11-2 and TRBJ2-3, with TRBD1 identical over 7 bases. The trim removed 5 bases at V and 1 base at J, leaving 9 bases unmatched. CDR1 is SGHAT and CDR2 is FQNNGV in the germline V gene. The CDR3 spans 16 residues. For the CDR3, the DNA is TGTGCCAGCAGCGGAAGCCTCGACAGGGGCACAGATACGCAGTATTTT. This translates into CASSGSLDRGTDTQYF.

This chain joins TRBV5-6 and TRBJ1-2, with a tentative D call TRBD1 (5 bases). There are 15 residues in the CDR3. The ends were cut back, 4 bases at V and 6 bases at J, with 19 bases in the middle. Germline loops: CDR1 SGHDT, CDR2 YYEEEE. DNA of the CDR3: TGTGCCAGCAGCCGTGGATGGGGCGGTGAGAATGGCTACACCTTC. Protein: CASSRGWGGENGYTF.

The J gene is TRBJ1-5, the V gene TRBV7-3; D is possibly TRBD1 (5 bases). Germline CDR1 and CDR2: SGHTA and FQGTGA. The CDR3 is 17 amino acids. Between the trimmed V and J ends, which lost 6 bases and 3 bases, there was a span of 21 bases. CDR3 DNA sequence: TGTGCCAGCAGACCGGACCCCCCCCGACAGATCAATCAGCCCCAGCATTTT. This encodes CASRPDPPRQINQPQHF. Full variable domain (rest looked up from reference TRBV7-3 and TRBJ1-5): GAGVSQTPSNKVTEKGKYVELRCDPISGHTALYWYRQSLGQGPEFLIYFQGTGAADDSGLPNDRFFAVRPEGSVSTLKIQRTERGDSAVYLCASRPDPPRQINQPQHFGDGTRLSIL.